One T cell receptor (beta chain) is described in this entry. As yet, its antigen is unknown. Beta-chain TCR CDR3 regions were amplified from RNA transcripts. An opening RT-PCR round employed HTBI primers and preceded a second-round multiplex PCR. Using its own MiXCR run on the multiplex PCR reads, TCRdb lists one record per CDR3 protein. Among more than 550,000 distinct CDR3 sequences, roughly 41% were seen once, and the ten largest hold roughly 3.5%. This entry belongs to a study of Graves' ophthalmopathy and Graves' hyperthyroidism. General observations from the study: Blood contained most expanded thyroid clonotypes exceeding 0.001 frequency.

CDR3 size: 15 residues. The ends were cut back, 5 bases at V and 0 bases at J, with 13 bases in the middle. Germline CDR1 MGHDK, CDR2 SYGVNS. The clonotype was recovered from an adult man with Graves' ophthalmopathy. The sequenced sample was peripheral blood. This sequence joins TRBV25-1 and TRBJ1-2; no firm D call. CDR3 DNA sequence: TGTGCCAGCAGTCCTAGGATAGGAGCTAACTATGGCTACACCTTC. It specifies CASSPRIGANYGYTF.